A selection of T cell receptor beta chains follows, all from one sample in a study of blood T cell repertoires in COVID-19. The method was immunoSEQ multiplex PCR; TCRdb's version includes in-frame clones alone and lacks a portion of them. Of tens of thousands of clones in the sample, around four fifths were seen once. The sequencing sample was made of peripheral blood. These receptor sequences come from an elderly woman with active or convalescent COVID-19. Each CDR3 is given with its conserved first and last residue.

V gene: TRBV27
CDR3 length: 14
J gene: TRBJ1-1
CDR3 protein: CASSFGVMNTEAFF

V gene: TRBV28
CDR3 length: 17
J gene: TRBJ2-2
CDR3 protein: CASSLRTSGSVTGELFF

V gene: TRBV5-8
CDR3 length: 17
J gene: TRBJ2-7
CDR3 protein: CASSLRTGANRVGEQYF

V gene: TRBV7-2
CDR3 length: 17
J gene: TRBJ2-2
CDR3 protein: CASSLGGSRLGRGELFF

V gene: TRBV28
CDR3 length: 15
J gene: TRBJ1-5
CDR3 protein: CASSFGQGYRQPQHF

V gene: TRBV7-9
CDR3 length: 14
J gene: TRBJ2-3
CDR3 protein: CASSPTGGKRTQYF

V gene: TRBV27
CDR3 length: 14
J gene: TRBJ2-1
CDR3 protein: CASGGREGYNEQFF

V gene: TRBV18
CDR3 length: 14
J gene: TRBJ1-5
CDR3 protein: CASSSGRSNQPQHF

V gene: TRBV7-2
CDR3 length: 17
J gene: TRBJ2-5
CDR3 protein: CASSPQRVRAVGETQYF

V gene: TRBV28
CDR3 length: 17
J gene: TRBJ2-5
CDR3 protein: CASSLPQGQGGRETQYF

V gene: TRBV4-1
CDR3 length: 16
J gene: TRBJ2-3
CDR3 protein: CASSQAGSGRPDTQYF

V gene: TRBV5-1
CDR3 length: 15
J gene: TRBJ2-2
CDR3 protein: CASSFGSGNTGELFF

V gene: TRBV28
CDR3 length: 12
J gene: TRBJ1-1
CDR3 protein: CASSHRGLGAFF

V gene: TRBV25-1
CDR3 length: 13
J gene: TRBJ1-2
CDR3 protein: CASSELAGIGYTF

V gene: TRBV18
CDR3 length: 18
J gene: TRBJ1-3
CDR3 protein: CASSSSGTDFYSGNTIYF

V gene: TRBV29-1
CDR3 length: 12
J gene: TRBJ1-4
CDR3 protein: CSVQGVNEKLFF

V gene: TRBV5-1
CDR3 length: 15
J gene: TRBJ2-3
CDR3 protein: CASSLSGGSTDTQYF

V gene: TRBV7-9
CDR3 length: 13
J gene: TRBJ2-5
CDR3 protein: CASRGLAGETQYF

V gene: TRBV4-3
CDR3 length: 14
J gene: TRBJ1-3
CDR3 protein: CASSQVGAGNTIYF

V gene: TRBV2
CDR3 length: 13
J gene: TRBJ1-1
CDR3 protein: CASSGQGDTEAFF

V gene: TRBV7-8
CDR3 length: 17
J gene: TRBJ1-6
CDR3 protein: CASSFGSGALANSPLHF

V gene: TRBV18
CDR3 length: 14
J gene: TRBJ2-1
CDR3 protein: CASSPGTGGSEQFF

V gene: TRBV7-2
CDR3 length: 15
J gene: TRBJ2-1
CDR3 protein: CASSLVPAGGGWQFF

V gene: TRBV14
CDR3 length: 16
J gene: TRBJ1-4
CDR3 protein: CASSQDLGGTREKLFF

V gene: TRBV28
CDR3 length: 14
J gene: TRBJ2-2
CDR3 protein: CASSFNSYTGELFF

V gene: TRBV7-2
CDR3 length: 12
J gene: TRBJ2-1
CDR3 protein: CASSFFPPEQFF